Presented here are 15 T cell receptor beta chains from one specimen sequenced in a study of shared clonotypes between healthy human individuals. Profiled with immunoSEQ multiplex PCR; TCRdb holds only in-frame clones, not every one. The top ten clones hold under 0.25% of a sample with under 1 million clones, 95% to 97% of them seen once. Terminally differentiated effector memory CD45RA+ cells were excluded by CCR7 positive selection of CD45RO-negative cells. Sequencing was done on a sample of naive CD8+ T cells sorted from blood. These receptor sequences come from a young man in good health.

The chain links TRBV6-5 to TRBJ2-7; D unresolved. The length of the CDR3 is 14 residues. The V end was cut by 0 bases, the J end by 6 bases, with 12 bases between. From germline, CDR1 is MNHEY and CDR2 SVGAGI. As DNA, the CDR3 is TGTGCCAGCAGTTACTCGGAGTGGGCTGGCGAGCAGTACTTC. Amino acid sequence: CASSYSEWAGEQYF.

On this clone: This sample includes further DNA sequences coding for the same CDR3. The chain uses TRBV27 and TRBJ2-2; D is tentatively TRBD1 or TRBD2 (5 bases each). Deletions cut 0 bases from V and 4 bases from J, with 6 bases between. Per germline, CDR1 MNHEY and CDR2 SMNVEV (reference sequence). There are 14 residues in the CDR3. The CDR3: CASSLSRGTGELFF. The DNA of the CDR3 is TGTGCCAGCAGTTTATCGAGGGGCACCGGGGAGCTGTTTTTT.

The chain is built from TRBV6-1 and TRBJ2-3, with D unclear. Germline-derived CDR1 and CDR2 are MNHNS and SASEGT. This CDR3 is 16 amino acids long. The V end lost 0 bases, the J end lost 2 bases, and 12 bases lay between the germline ends. In DNA, the CDR3 is TGTGCCAGCAGTGAAGCGCTTCGCGTCCACACAGATACGCAGTATTTT. Protein product: CASSEALRVHTDTQYF.

Written as DNA, the CDR3 is TGTGCCAGCAGGCGGGCAGCTCCTTCCTACGAGCAGTACTTC. Amino acids: CASRRAAPSYEQYF. The rearrangement joins TRBV27 to TRBJ2-7; D may be TRBD2 (5 bases). The CDR3 runs to 14 residues. The germline CDR1 and CDR2 sequences are MNHEY and SMNVEV (reference sequence). V lost 6 bases and J lost 1, with 13 bases in between.

This chain uses TRBV23-1 with TRBJ2-4, with D perhaps matching TRBD1 (5 bases). TRBV23-1 falls under the ORF class, with uncertain function. The CDR3 is 17 amino acids. Trimming cost V 7 bases and J 2 bases, with 21 bases left between them. Here the CDR3 DNA reads TGCGCCAGCACCATAATCGGGTCAGGGATGACCAAAAACATTCAGTACTTC. This gives the protein CASTIIGSGMTKNIQYF.

This chain links TRBV6-6 with TRBJ2-1; D assignment may be TRBD1 or TRBD2 (6 bases each). V was shortened by 2 bases and J by 4 bases, with 15 bases between the two germline ends. Looked up from germline, CDR1 is MNHNY and CDR2 is SVGAGI (reference sequence). This CDR3 contains 16 residues. This chain's CDR3 is CASSYEGEVLYNEQFF. The CDR3 nucleotides read TGTGCCAGCAGTTACGAGGGGGAGGTCCTTTACAATGAGCAGTTCTTC.

CDR3 nucleotide sequence: TGTGCCAGCAGCTTTGAGGCGAATCAGCCCCAGCATTTT. Translating it yields CASSFEANQPQHF. The rearrangement links TRBV11-2 to TRBJ1-5; the D is unclear. The length of the CDR3 is 13 residues. In germline, CDR1 is SGHAT, CDR2 FQNNGV. Between the trimmed V and J ends, which lost 3 bases and 4 bases, there was a span of 7 bases.

The rearrangement joins TRBV27 to TRBJ2-1; a possible D gene is TRBD1 (6 bases). The CDR3 sequence is 14 residues long. V lost 2 bases and J 6 bases, leaving 11 bases between the germline ends. Germline V lookup: CDR1 MNHEY, CDR2 SMNVEV (reference sequence). The CDR3 coding sequence is TGTGCCAGCAGTTTAGCCACAGGGTCCAATGAGCAGTTCTTC. This codes for CASSLATGSNEQFF.

V and J are TRBV2 and TRBJ2-5; D is ambiguous. The CDR3 totals 17 residues. V lost 4 bases and J 3 bases, leaving 21 bases between the germline ends. CDR1 is SNHLY, CDR2 FYNNEI, per germline. CDR3 amino acids: CASSAVRQLPHKETQYF. The CDR3 coding sequence is TGTGCCAGCAGTGCTGTTAGGCAGCTTCCCCACAAAGAGACCCAGTACTTC.

This chain links TRBV6-1 with TRBJ2-1; D is possibly TRBD1 (6 bases). The CDR3 contains 12 residues. Germline loops: CDR1 MNHNS, CDR2 SASEGT. Trimming removed 3 bases from V and 13 bases from J, with 13 bases in between. The CDR3 region is CASSDVDRIQFF. CDR3 sequence (DNA): TGTGCCAGCAGTGACGTTGACAGGATTCAGTTCTTC.

This rearrangement joins TRBV19 to TRBJ1-1, with 9 bases identical to TRBD1. V was pared by 5 bases and J by 1 base, with 11 bases of the junction left unmatched. This CDR3 has 17 amino acids. Germline loops: CDR1 LNHDA, CDR2 SQIVND (reference sequence). This chain's CDR3 is CASSPTGQGIENTEAFF. The CDR3 region has the DNA TGTGCCAGTAGTCCCACTGGACAGGGGATCGAGAACACTGAAGCTTTCTTT.

The chain joins TRBV9 to TRBJ2-7; D not resolved. This CDR3 spans 14 amino acids. The germline CDR1 and CDR2 sequences are SGDLS and YYNGEE. V was trimmed by 3 bases and J by 2 bases, leaving 12 bases between them. The CDR3, as DNA: TGTGCCAGCAGCGAGGGTGGCCAAACCTACGAGCAGTACTTC. Protein product: CASSEGGQTYEQYF.

Here the CDR3 reads CASSPQQEGDTQYF. Here the CDR3 DNA reads TGTGCCAGCAGCCCACAACAAGAGGGAGATACGCAGTATTTT. The rearrangement links TRBV13 to TRBJ2-3; a weak D match, TRBD2 (5 bases). CDR3 length: 14 amino acids. In germline, CDR1 is PRHDT, CDR2 FYEKMQ (reference sequence). V was trimmed by 5 bases and J by 5 bases, leaving 14 bases between them. The full variable domain, its missing parts supplied by reference TRBV13 and TRBJ2-3, is AAGVIQSPRHLIKEKRETATLKCYPIPRHDTVYWYQQGPGQDPQFLISFYEKMQSDKGSIPDRFSAQQFSDYHSELNMSSLELGDSALYFCASSPQQEGDTQYFGPGTRLTVL.

V is TRBV29-1 and J is TRBJ2-1; 10 bases align to TRBD1. With 8 bases clipped from V and 6 bases from J, the junction kept 4 bases outside the gene matches. From germline, CDR1 is SQVTM and CDR2 ANQGSEA. This CDR3 comprises 12 residues. The CDR3 sequence: CSWTGGLNEQFF. CDR3 DNA sequence: TGCAGCTGGACAGGGGGGCTCAATGAGCAGTTCTTC.

This rearrangement joins TRBV29-1 to TRBJ2-2; D gene ambiguous. This CDR3 spans 13 amino acids. The germline V gene has CDR1 SQVTM and CDR2 ANQGSEA. Trimming cost V 2 bases and J 0 bases, with 4 bases left between them. CDR3 DNA: TGCAGCGTTGAAATAGCGAACACCGGGGAGCTGTTTTTT. This sequence encodes CSVEIANTGELFF.